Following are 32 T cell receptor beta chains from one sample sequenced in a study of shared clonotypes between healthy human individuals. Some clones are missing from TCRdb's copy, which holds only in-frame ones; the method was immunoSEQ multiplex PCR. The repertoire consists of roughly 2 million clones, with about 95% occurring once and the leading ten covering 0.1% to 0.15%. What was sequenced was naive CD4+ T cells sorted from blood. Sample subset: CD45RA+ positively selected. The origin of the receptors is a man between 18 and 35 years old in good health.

The CDR3, as DNA: TGTGCCATCAGGCCAACAGACCCCACAGATACGCAGTATTTT. The encoded protein is CAIRPTDPTDTQYF. The chain links TRBV10-3 to TRBJ2-3; D remains unclear. The ends were cut back, 6 bases at V and 2 bases at J, with 12 bases in the middle. CDR1 ENHRY and CDR2 SYGVKD come from the germline V gene. This CDR3 has 14 residues.

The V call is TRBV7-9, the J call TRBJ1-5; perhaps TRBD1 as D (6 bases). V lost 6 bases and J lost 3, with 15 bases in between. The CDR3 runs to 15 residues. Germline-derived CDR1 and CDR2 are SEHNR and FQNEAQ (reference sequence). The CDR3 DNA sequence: TGTGCCAGCAGTTCAGCAGCAGGGGACAATCAGCCCCAGCATTTT. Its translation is CASSSAAGDNQPQHF.

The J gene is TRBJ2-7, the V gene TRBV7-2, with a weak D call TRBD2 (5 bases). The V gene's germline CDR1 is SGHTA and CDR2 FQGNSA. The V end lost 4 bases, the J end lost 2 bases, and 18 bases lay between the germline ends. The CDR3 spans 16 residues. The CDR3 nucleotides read TGTGCCAGCAGCTCCCCTCCCGGGCGGGCCACCTACGAGCAGTACTTC. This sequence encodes CASSSPPGRATYEQYF.

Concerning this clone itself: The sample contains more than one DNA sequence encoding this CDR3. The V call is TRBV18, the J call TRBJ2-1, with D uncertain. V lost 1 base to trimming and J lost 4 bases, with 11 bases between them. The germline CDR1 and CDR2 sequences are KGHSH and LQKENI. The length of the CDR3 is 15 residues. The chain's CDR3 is CASSPRAGSYNEQFF. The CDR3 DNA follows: TGTGCCAGCTCACCACGGGCAGGAAGTTACAATGAGCAGTTCTTC.

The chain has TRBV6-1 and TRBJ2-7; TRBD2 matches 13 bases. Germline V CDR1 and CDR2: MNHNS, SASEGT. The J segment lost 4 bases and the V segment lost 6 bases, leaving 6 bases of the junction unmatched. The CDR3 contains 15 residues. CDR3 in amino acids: CASRRTSGGAYEQYF. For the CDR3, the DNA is TGTGCCAGCAGGCGCACTAGCGGGGGGGCGTACGAGCAGTACTTC.

The CDR3 is CAVTGRTYEQYF. CDR3 coding DNA: TGTGCCGTGACAGGCCGAACCTACGAGCAGTACTTC. V is TRBV28 and J is TRBJ2-7, with a tentative D call TRBD1 (6 bases). The CDR3 runs 12 residues. V was pared by 11 bases and J by 2 bases, with 13 bases between. Germline V gene sequence: CDR1 MDHEN, CDR2 SYDVKM. The variable domain in full, with the rest retrieved from reference TRBV28 and TRBJ2-7, is DVKVTQSSRYLVKRTGEKVFLECVQDMDHENMFWYRQDPGLGLRLIYFSYDVKMKEKGDIPEGYSVSREKKERFSLILESASTNQTSMYLCAVTGRTYEQYFGPGTRLTVT.

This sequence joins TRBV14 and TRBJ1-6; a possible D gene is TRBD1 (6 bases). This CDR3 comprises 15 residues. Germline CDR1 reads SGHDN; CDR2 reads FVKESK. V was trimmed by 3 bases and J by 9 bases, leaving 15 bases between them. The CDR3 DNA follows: TGTGCCAGCAGCCACGCCGGGACCAGGGGTTCACCCCTCCACTTT. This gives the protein CASSHAGTRGSPLHF.

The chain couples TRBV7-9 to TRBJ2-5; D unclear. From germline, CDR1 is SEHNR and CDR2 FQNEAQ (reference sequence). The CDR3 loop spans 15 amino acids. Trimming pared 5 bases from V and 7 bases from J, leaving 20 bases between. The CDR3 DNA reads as TGTGCCAGCAGCCCATACTCGGACCTAGAAGGGACCCAGTACTTC. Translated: CASSPYSDLEGTQYF.

CDR3 nucleotides: TGCGCCAGCAGGCTGGACGGGGGTTCGAACACTGAAGCTTTCTTT. Protein sequence: CASRLDGGSNTEAFF. The rearrangement joins TRBV10-2 to TRBJ1-1; tentatively, D is TRBD1 (5 bases). With 6 bases removed from V and 1 base from J, the gap between germline ends came to 15 bases. Germline V gives CDR1 WSHSY, CDR2 SAAADI. This CDR3 has 15 amino acids.

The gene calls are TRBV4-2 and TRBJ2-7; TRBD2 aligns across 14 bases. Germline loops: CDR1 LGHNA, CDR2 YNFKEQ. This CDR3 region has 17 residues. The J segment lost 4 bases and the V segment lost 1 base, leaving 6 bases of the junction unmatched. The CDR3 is CASSQGRLAGGKYEQYF. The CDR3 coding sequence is TGTGCCAGCAGCCAAGGAAGACTAGCGGGGGGGAAGTACGAGCAGTACTTC.

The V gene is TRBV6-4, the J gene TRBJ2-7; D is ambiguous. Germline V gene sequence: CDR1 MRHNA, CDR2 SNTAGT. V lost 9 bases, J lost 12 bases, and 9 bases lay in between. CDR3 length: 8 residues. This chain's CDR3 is CASPLRYF. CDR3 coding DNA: TGTGCCAGTCCCTTAAGGTACTTC.

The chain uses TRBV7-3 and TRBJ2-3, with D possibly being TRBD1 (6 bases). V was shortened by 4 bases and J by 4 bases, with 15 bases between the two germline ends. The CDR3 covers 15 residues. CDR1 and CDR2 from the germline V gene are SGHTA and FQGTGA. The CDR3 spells CASSSQGGSSDTQYF. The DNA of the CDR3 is TGTGCCAGCAGCTCACAGGGCGGCTCTTCAGATACGCAGTATTTT.

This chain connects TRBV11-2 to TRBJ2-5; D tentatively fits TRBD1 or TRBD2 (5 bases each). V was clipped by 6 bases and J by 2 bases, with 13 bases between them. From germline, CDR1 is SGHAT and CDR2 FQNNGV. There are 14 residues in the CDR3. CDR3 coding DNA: TGTGCCAGCAGTTGGGGGTCGGAGCAAGAGACCCAGTACTTC. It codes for CASSWGSEQETQYF.

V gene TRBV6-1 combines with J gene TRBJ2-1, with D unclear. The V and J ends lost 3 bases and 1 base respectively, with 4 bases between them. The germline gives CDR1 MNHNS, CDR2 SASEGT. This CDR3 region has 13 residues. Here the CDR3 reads CASSENSYNEQFF. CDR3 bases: TGTGCCAGCAGTGAGAATTCCTACAATGAGCAGTTCTTC.

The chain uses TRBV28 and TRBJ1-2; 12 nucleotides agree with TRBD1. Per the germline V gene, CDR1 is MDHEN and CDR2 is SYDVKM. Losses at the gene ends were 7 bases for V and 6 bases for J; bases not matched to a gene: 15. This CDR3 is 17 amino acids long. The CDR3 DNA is TGTGCCAGCACTGCGGGGGGGACAGGGGGCATAATGGATGGCTACACCTTC. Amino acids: CASTAGGTGGIMDGYTF.

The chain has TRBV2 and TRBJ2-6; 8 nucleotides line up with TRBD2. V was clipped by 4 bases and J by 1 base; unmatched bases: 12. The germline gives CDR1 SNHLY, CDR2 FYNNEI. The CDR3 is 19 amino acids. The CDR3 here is CASSVPWGSGSSGANVLTF. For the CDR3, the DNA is TGTGCCAGCAGTGTCCCATGGGGAAGCGGGAGTTCTGGGGCCAACGTCCTGACTTTC. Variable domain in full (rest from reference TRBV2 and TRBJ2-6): EPEVTQTPSHQVTQMGQEVILRCVPISNHLYFYWYRQILGQKVEFLVSFYNNEISEKSEIFDDQFSVERPDGSNFTLKIRSTKLEDSAMYFCASSVPWGSGSSGANVLTFGAGSRLTVL.

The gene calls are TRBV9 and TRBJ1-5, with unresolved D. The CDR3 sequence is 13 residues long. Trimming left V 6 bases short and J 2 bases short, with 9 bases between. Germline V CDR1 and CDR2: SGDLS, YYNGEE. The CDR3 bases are TGTGCCAGCAACGAGGGAGGCAATCAGCCCCAGCATTTT. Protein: CASNEGGNQPQHF.

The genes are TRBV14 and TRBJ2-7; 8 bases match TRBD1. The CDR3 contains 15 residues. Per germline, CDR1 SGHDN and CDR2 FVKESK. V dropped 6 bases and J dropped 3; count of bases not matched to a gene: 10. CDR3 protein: CASSSLDRGFYEQYF. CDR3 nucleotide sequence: TGTGCCAGCAGTTCACTTGACAGGGGCTTCTACGAGCAGTACTTC.

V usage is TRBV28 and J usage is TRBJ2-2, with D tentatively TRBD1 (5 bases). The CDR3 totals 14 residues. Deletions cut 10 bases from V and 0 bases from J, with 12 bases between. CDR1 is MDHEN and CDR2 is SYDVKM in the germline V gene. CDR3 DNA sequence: TGTGCCACCCTTGACAGCGCGAACACCGGGGAGCTGTTTTTT. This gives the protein CATLDSANTGELFF.

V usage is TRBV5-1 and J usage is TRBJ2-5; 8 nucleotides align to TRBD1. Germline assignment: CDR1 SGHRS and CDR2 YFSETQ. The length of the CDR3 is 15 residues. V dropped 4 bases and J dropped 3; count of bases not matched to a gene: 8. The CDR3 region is CASSAGTGLKETQYF. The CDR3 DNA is TGCGCCAGCAGCGCCGGGACAGGACTCAAAGAGACCCAGTACTTC.

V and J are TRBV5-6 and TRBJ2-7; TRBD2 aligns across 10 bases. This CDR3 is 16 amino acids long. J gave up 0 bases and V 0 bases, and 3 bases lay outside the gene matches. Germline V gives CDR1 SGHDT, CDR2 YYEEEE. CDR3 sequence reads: CASSLVLAGPSYEQYF. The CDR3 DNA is TGTGCCAGCAGCTTGGTACTAGCGGGGCCCTCCTACGAGCAGTACTTC.

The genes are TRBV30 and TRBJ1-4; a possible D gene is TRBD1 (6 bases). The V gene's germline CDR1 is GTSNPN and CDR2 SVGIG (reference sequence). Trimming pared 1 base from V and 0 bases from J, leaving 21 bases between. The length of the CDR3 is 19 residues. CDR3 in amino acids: CAWSASRGPTLATNEKLFF. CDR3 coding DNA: TGTGCCTGGAGTGCGTCCCGGGGGCCTACTCTTGCAACTAATGAAAAACTGTTTTTT.

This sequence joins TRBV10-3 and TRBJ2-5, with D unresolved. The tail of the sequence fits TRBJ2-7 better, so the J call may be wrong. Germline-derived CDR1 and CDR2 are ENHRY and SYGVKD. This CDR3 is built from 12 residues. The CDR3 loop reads CAISGTRYEQYF. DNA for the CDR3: TGTGCCATCAGTGGTACCAGGTACGAGCAGTACTTC.

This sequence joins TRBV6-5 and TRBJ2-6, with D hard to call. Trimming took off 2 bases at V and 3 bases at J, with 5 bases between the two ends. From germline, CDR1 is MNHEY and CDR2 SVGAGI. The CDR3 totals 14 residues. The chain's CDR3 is CASSYAVGANVLTF. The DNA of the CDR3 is TGTGCCAGCAGTTACGCCGTTGGGGCCAACGTCCTGACTTTC.

DNA of the CDR3: TGTGCCAGTAGCCACCAAGGGGTAGGCTACACCTTC. It is translated as CASSHQGVGYTF. The chain combines TRBV19 with TRBJ1-2; D possibly corresponds to TRBD1 (5 bases). The V end lost 6 bases, the J end lost 8 bases, and 13 bases lay between the germline ends. Germline CDR1 and CDR2: LNHDA and SQIVND (reference sequence). This CDR3 has 12 residues.

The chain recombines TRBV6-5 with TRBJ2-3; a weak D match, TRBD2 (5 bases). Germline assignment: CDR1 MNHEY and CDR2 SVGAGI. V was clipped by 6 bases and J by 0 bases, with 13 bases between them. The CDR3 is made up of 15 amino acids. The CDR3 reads CASSPDWTSTDTQYF. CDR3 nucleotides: TGTGCCAGCAGCCCCGACTGGACTAGCACAGATACGCAGTATTTT.

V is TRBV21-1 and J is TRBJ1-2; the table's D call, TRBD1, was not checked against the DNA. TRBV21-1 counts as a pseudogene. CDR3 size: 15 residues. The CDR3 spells CASSNPGNRAYGYTF. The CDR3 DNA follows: TGTGCCAGCAGCAACCCGGGGAACAGGGCCTATGGCTACACCTTC.

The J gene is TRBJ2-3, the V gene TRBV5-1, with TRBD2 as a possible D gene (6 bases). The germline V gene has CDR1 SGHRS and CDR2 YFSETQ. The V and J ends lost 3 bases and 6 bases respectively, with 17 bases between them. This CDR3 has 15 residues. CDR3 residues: CASSWRARQPDTQYF. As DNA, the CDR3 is TGCGCCAGCAGCTGGAGGGCTCGGCAGCCCGATACGCAGTATTTT.

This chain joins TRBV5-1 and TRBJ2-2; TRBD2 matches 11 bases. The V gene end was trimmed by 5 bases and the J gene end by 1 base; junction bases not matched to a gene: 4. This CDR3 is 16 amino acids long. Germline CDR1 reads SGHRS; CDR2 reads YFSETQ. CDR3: CASRVTSGRNTGELFF. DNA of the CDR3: TGCGCCAGCAGGGTAACTAGCGGGAGGAACACCGGGGAGCTGTTTTTT.

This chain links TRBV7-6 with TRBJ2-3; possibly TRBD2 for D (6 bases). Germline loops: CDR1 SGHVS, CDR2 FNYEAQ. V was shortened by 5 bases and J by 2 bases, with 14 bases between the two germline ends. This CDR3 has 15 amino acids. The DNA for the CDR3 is TGTGCCAGCAGCGTGGAGGGGACCGCCACAGATACGCAGTATTTT. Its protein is CASSVEGTATDTQYF.

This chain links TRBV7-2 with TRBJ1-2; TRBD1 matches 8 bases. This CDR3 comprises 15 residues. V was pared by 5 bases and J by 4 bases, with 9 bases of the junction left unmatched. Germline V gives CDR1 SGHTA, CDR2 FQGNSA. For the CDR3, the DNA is TGTGCCAGCAGCCTAATGCAGGGGGCAGGCTATGGCTACACCTTC. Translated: CASSLMQGAGYGYTF.

CDR3 region: CASSPIGRNTEAFF. CDR3 nucleotide sequence: TGTGCCAGCAGTCCCATCGGGAGGAACACTGAAGCTTTCTTT. The genes are TRBV6-7 and TRBJ1-1; D is unclear. TRBV6-7 has ORF status, its function being uncertain. The CDR3 spans 14 residues. V lost 5 bases and J 1 base, leaving 11 bases between the germline ends.